This TCR beta chain comes out of a study of response to subunit inactivated influenza vaccine. Study-wide results and caveats: A suggestion made by the authors is that each seasonal influenza vaccination recruits few new T cells.

This clonotype was counted at least ten times. Its antigen remains unidentified. TCRdb ran MiXCR on the RT-PCR reads and lists one entry per CDR3 protein. Here the sample spans 540,000 or so distinct CDR3 sequences, about an eighth being singletons. The clonotype originates from a man aged 50 or older who received an inactivated influenza vaccine. Here the sequenced sample was PBMCs from blood, taken around seven weeks after vaccination.

Here the CDR3 reads CSARVRDFKGGELFF. In DNA form, the CDR3 reads TGCAGTGCTAGAGTCCGGGACTTCAAGGGCGGGGAGCTGTTTTTT. J is TRBJ2-2 and V is TRBV20-1; TRBD2 is a possible D gene (6 bases). The CDR3 spans 15 residues. V was cut by 1 base and J by 7 bases, with 16 bases left in between. Germline V gene lookup returns CDR1 DFQATT and CDR2 SNEGSKA (reference sequence).